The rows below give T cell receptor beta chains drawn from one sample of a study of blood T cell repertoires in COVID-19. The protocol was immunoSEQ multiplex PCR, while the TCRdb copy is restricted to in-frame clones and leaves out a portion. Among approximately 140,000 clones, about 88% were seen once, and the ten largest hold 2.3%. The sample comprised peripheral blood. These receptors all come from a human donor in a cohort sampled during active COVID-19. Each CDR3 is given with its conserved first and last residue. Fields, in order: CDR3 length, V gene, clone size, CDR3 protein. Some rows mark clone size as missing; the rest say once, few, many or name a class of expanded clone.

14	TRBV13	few	CASSLGPQGEGYTF
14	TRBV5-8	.	CASGRGPSNQPQHF
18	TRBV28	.	CASRPKPLGVAGYETQYF
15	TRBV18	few	CASSPQGTGANVLTF
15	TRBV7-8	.	CASSSVQGPNTEAFF
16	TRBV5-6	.	CASSLRTGGYQETQYF
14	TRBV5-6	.	CASSWTGYTGGYTF
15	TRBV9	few	CASSVALSGMGELFF
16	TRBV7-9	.	CASSPRLTGGDEKLFF
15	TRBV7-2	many	CASSSDRGYQETQYF
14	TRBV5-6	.	CASSLTYSNQPQHF
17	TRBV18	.	CASSPDPPADVGEKLFF
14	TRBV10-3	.	CAISEGGSGTEAFF
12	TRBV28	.	CASSQNNYGYTF
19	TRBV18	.	CASSPQGTGDMRTGNTIYF
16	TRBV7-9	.	CASSPPGLGRLETQYF
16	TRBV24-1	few	CATSDSGTRTYNEQFF
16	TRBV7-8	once	CASSPRLATLTDTQYF
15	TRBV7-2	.	CASSLGGQEYNEQFF
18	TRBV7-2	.	CASSPPGGQGQGLYGYTF
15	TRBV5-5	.	CASSRMVGASSPLHF
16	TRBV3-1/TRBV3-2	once	CASSQFPTGAAGELFF
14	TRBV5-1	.	CASSRLGQGYGYTF